The 23 T cell receptor beta chains below were found in one sample sequenced in a study of T cell changes during pregnancy in multiple sclerosis. The table came from immunoSEQ multiplex PCR; TCRdb's copy has only in-frame clones and leaves some out. The sample records 9,000 to 10,000 clones, about 83% being singletons. The sample was CD8+ T cells from peripheral blood mononuclear cells, taken in the third trimester of pregnancy. All receptors derive from a female donor in good health, enrolled as a control in a pregnancy study.

This clone was recorded a few times. Here the CDR3 DNA reads TGTGCCAGTAGTATGGGGCAGGAGTTGAACACCGGGGAGCTGTTTTTT. Protein sequence: CASSMGQELNTGELFF. This chain links TRBV19 with TRBJ2-2, with D possibly TRBD1 on 5 matching bases. CDR3 length equals 16 residues. Germline CDR1 reads LNHDA; CDR2 reads SQIVND (reference sequence). The V and J ends lost 3 bases and 1 base respectively, with 12 bases between them.

V is TRBV6-1 and J is TRBJ2-3; 9 bases map to TRBD1. The CDR3 totals 14 residues. The V and J ends lost 7 bases and 2 bases, in that order; junction bases with no gene match: 4. CDR1 is MNHNS, CDR2 SASEGT, per germline. The CDR3 nucleotides read TGTGCCAGCAAGGGGGACAGGGACACAGATACGCAGTATTTT. It codes for CASKGDRDTDTQYF.

The chain couples TRBV11-2 to TRBJ2-3; D not certain. Deletions cut 2 bases from V and 1 base from J, with 4 bases between. CDR3 size: 13 residues. Germline lookup yields CDR1 SGHAT and CDR2 FQNNGV. In DNA form, the CDR3 reads TGTGCCAGCAGCTTACCGGGCACAGATACGCAGTATTTT. This translates into CASSLPGTDTQYF.

This clone is deemed medium-sized. This CDR3 is also generated by other DNA sequences in the sample. V is TRBV19 and J is TRBJ1-1; 7 bases are shared with TRBD1. The CDR3 is 13 residues long. Germline V gene lookup returns CDR1 LNHDA and CDR2 SQIVND (reference sequence). With V trimmed by 1 base and J by 5 bases, 1 base remained unmatched. CDR3 sequence (DNA): TGTGCCAGTAGTATAGCACAGGGGACTGAAGCTTTCTTT. Translation gives CASSIAQGTEAFF.

V usage is TRBV5-1 and J usage is TRBJ1-1, with D maybe TRBD1 (5 bases). This CDR3 has 14 amino acids. Trimming removed 0 bases at V and 6 bases at J, with 12 bases between. Germline V lookup: CDR1 SGHRS, CDR2 YFSETQ. The CDR3 reads CASSLGTTGPEAFF. In DNA, the CDR3 is TGCGCCAGCAGCTTGGGGACAACTGGGCCTGAAGCTTTCTTT.

This chain links TRBV6-5 with TRBJ2-7, with 7 bases fitting TRBD2. The CDR3 contains 16 residues. J gave up 3 bases and V 4 bases, and 12 bases lay outside the gene matches. Germline loops: CDR1 MNHEY, CDR2 SVGAGI. CDR3 protein: CASSSQGLGGGYEQYF. In DNA form, the CDR3 reads TGTGCCAGCAGTTCCCAAGGACTAGGCGGGGGCTACGAGCAGTACTTC.

The gene calls are TRBV9 and TRBJ2-5, with D tentatively TRBD2 (5 bases). V gave up 2 bases and J gave up 5 bases, with 13 bases separating them. CDR1 is SGDLS, CDR2 YYNGEE, per germline. The CDR3 is made up of 14 amino acids. The DNA of the CDR3 is TGTGCCAGCAGCGTCGAGCGGTCGTCCGAGACCCAGTACTTC. As protein: CASSVERSSETQYF.

This chain joins TRBV7-7 and TRBJ1-3; 8 nucleotides align to TRBD1. Germline CDR1 is SSHAT and CDR2 is FNYEAQ (reference sequence). The CDR3 length is 13 residues. With 5 bases clipped from V and 9 bases from J, the junction kept 6 bases outside the gene matches. The DNA of the CDR3 is TGTGCCAGCAGCCCGCAAACAGGGGGCACCATATATTTT. Its translation is CASSPQTGGTIYF.

The V call is TRBV19, the J call TRBJ1-2, with 7 bases matching TRBD1. The V segment lost 5 bases and the J segment 1 base; nucleotides outside the gene matches: 7. Germline V gives CDR1 LNHDA, CDR2 SQIVND (reference sequence). The CDR3 has 15 residues. The CDR3 sequence is CASSPSTGSNYGYTF. In DNA, the CDR3 is TGTGCCAGTAGTCCGTCGACAGGGAGTAACTATGGCTACACCTTC.

V usage is TRBV2 and J usage is TRBJ2-2, with TRBD2 matching over 8 bases. After removal of 7 bases from V and 4 bases from J, the junction contained 8 bases not matched to a gene. Per the germline V gene, CDR1 is SNHLY and CDR2 is FYNNEI. The CDR3 runs 15 residues. The CDR3, as DNA: TGTGCCAGCAAAACGGGAGGGTTTACCACCGGGGAGCTGTTTTTT. Its protein is CASKTGGFTTGELFF.

This chain connects TRBV6-1 to TRBJ1-4; 10 bases line up with TRBD1. Trimming cost V 3 bases and J 7 bases; bases outside gene matches: 2. The CDR3 has 14 residues. Germline CDR1 reads MNHNS; CDR2 reads SASEGT. As DNA, the CDR3 is TGTGCCAGCAGTGAGGGGACAGGGGTTGAAAAACTGTTTTTT. Translation: CASSEGTGVEKLFF.

The chain joins TRBV4-2 to TRBJ2-1; 7 bases line up with TRBD1. The CDR3 runs 15 residues. The V and J ends lost 1 base and 2 bases, in that order; junction bases with no gene match: 2. In germline, CDR1 is LGHNA, CDR2 YNFKEQ. The CDR3 DNA reads as TGTGCCAGCAGCCAAGTCGACAGGGCCTACAATGAGCAGTTCTTC. As protein: CASSQVDRAYNEQFF.

The rearrangement links TRBV4-2 to TRBJ2-7, with TRBD1 matching over 10 bases. CDR3 size: 15 residues. V dropped 1 base and J dropped 0; count of bases not matched to a gene: 0. Germline V gene sequence: CDR1 LGHNA, CDR2 YNFKEQ. CDR3 protein: CASSQGDRGSYEQYF. For the CDR3, the DNA is TGTGCCAGCAGCCAAGGGGACAGGGGCTCCTACGAGCAGTACTTC.

The chain links TRBV7-6 to TRBJ2-7; 7 positions agree with TRBD1. Germline V gene data show CDR1 as SGHVS and CDR2 as FNYEAQ. CDR3 size: 14 residues. The V gene end was trimmed by 5 bases and the J gene end by 4 bases; junction bases not matched to a gene: 8. CDR3 residues: CASSPRQGWYEQYF. The CDR3 region has the DNA TGTGCCAGCAGCCCACGACAGGGATGGTACGAGCAGTACTTC.

This sequence joins TRBV9 and TRBJ2-7, with 10 bases aligning to TRBD1. Germline values: CDR1 SGDLS, CDR2 YYNGEE. The V segment lost 0 bases and the J segment 2 bases; nucleotides outside the gene matches: 5. The CDR3 loop spans 16 amino acids. This CDR3 is CASSVGGTGVPYEQYF. CDR3 sequence (DNA): TGTGCCAGCAGCGTAGGGGGGACAGGGGTGCCCTACGAGCAGTACTTC.

The V call is TRBV11-2, the J call TRBJ2-1; 12 bases map to TRBD1. The junction had 13 bases not matched to a gene; V was cut back by 6 bases and J by 7 bases. The CDR3 covers 17 residues. In germline, CDR1 is SGHAT, CDR2 FQNNGV. DNA for the CDR3: TGTGCCAGCAGACCCGGGACAGGGGGCAGGGGTGAAAATGAGCAGTTCTTC. Its protein is CASRPGTGGRGENEQFF.

This chain links TRBV7-8 with TRBJ2-1, with TRBD2 matching over 12 bases. V was pared by 5 bases and J by 7 bases, with 9 bases of the junction left unmatched. Germline V gene lookup returns CDR1 SGHVS and CDR2 FQNEAQ. The CDR3 runs to 16 residues. The CDR3 coding sequence is TGTGCCAGCAGCCCGGGGACTAGCGGGTTTGGGAATGAGCAGTTCTTC. Its protein is CASSPGTSGFGNEQFF. Drawing the rest from reference TRBV7-8 and TRBJ2-1, the complete variable domain is GAGVSQSPRYKVAKRGQDVALRCDPISGHVSLFWYQQALGQGPEFLTYFQNEAQLDKSGLPSDRFFAERPEGSVSTLKIQRTQQEDSAVYLCASSPGTSGFGNEQFFGPGTRLTVL.

The chain is built from TRBV7-3 and TRBJ1-1, with no clear D. V lost 4 bases and J lost 0, with 9 bases in between. Germline-derived CDR1 and CDR2 are SGHTA and FQGTGA. The CDR3 covers 14 residues. The CDR3 loop reads CASSSQALNTEAFF. CDR3 coding DNA: TGTGCCAGCAGCTCGCAAGCTCTGAACACTGAAGCTTTCTTT.

The chain is built from TRBV7-6 and TRBJ1-6; the D gene is possibly TRBD1 (5 bases). This CDR3 contains 14 residues. The germline V gene encodes CDR1 SGHVS and CDR2 FNYEAQ. The V end was cut by 4 bases, the J end by 5 bases, with 9 bases between. The CDR3 is CASSSPTDNSPLHF. The CDR3 DNA follows: TGTGCCAGCAGCTCCCCGACAGATAATTCACCCCTCCACTTT.

V usage is TRBV27 and J usage is TRBJ1-6; 7 positions agree with TRBD1. Trimming at V came to 5 bases and at J to 0 bases, leaving 25 bases not matched to a gene. The CDR3 sequence is 23 residues long. The V gene's germline CDR1 is MNHEY and CDR2 SMNVEV (reference sequence). CDR3 residues: CASSNTSAPGQPLRSSYNSPLHF. The CDR3 DNA reads as TGTGCCAGCAGTAATACCTCGGCCCCGGGACAGCCCCTTCGGAGCTCCTATAATTCACCCCTCCACTTT.

V usage is TRBV25-1 and J usage is TRBJ2-1, with 9 bases matching TRBD2. From germline, CDR1 is MGHDK and CDR2 SYGVNS. There are 15 residues in the CDR3. J lost 0 bases, V lost 3 bases, and 0 bases had no gene match. CDR3 bases: TGTGCCAGCAGTGATAGCGGGAGCTCCTACAATGAGCAGTTCTTC. Translating it yields CASSDSGSSYNEQFF.

The gene calls are TRBV9 and TRBJ2-1; D possibly corresponds to TRBD1 (7 bases). V was clipped by 0 bases and J by 8 bases, with 12 bases between them. CDR1 is SGDLS, CDR2 YYNGEE, per germline. The CDR3 loop spans 14 amino acids. CDR3 sequence: CASSVEGGGDEQFF. As DNA, the CDR3 is TGTGCCAGCAGCGTAGAAGGGGGCGGGGATGAGCAGTTCTTC.

V gene TRBV6-1 combines with J gene TRBJ2-3, with 11 bases fitting TRBD2. The germline gives CDR1 MNHNS, CDR2 SASEGT. The J segment lost 6 bases and the V segment lost 7 bases, leaving 9 bases of the junction unmatched. The CDR3 is 15 residues long. CDR3 sequence: CASTSLAGGGDTQYF. In nucleotides, the CDR3 is TGTGCCAGCACATCCCTAGCGGGGGGCGGGGATACGCAGTATTTT.